A single sample gave rise to the 15 T cell receptor beta chains below, sequenced in a study of radiotherapy plus CTLA-4 blockade in lung cancer. Sequencing was performed with immunoSEQ multiplex PCR; in TCRdb, only in-frame clones are kept and a portion is missing. The data hold approximately 80,000 clones, with under 90% observed a single time. The source material was peripheral blood, sampled from a patient treated with radiotherapy plus ipilimumab. The origin of the receptors is a human donor with non-small cell lung cancer who had stable disease on radiotherapy plus ipilimumab.

The chain couples TRBV30 to TRBJ2-7; the D is unclear. This CDR3 is built from 14 residues. V dropped 0 bases and J dropped 7 bases, with 16 bases sitting between them. CDR1 GTSNPN and CDR2 SVGIG come from the germline V gene (reference sequence). The chain's CDR3 is CAWSVHRTEGEQYF. In nucleotides, the CDR3 is TGTGCCTGGAGTGTACACCGGACCGAAGGGGAGCAGTACTTC.

The gene calls are TRBV5-5 and TRBJ2-2, with 11 bases matching TRBD1. In germline, CDR1 is SGHKS, CDR2 YYEKEE (reference sequence). Losses at the gene ends were 4 bases for V and 2 bases for J; bases not matched to a gene: 7. The CDR3 covers 17 residues. The CDR3 protein is CASSPRTGGLNTGELFF. The CDR3 nucleotides are TGTGCCAGCAGCCCTAGGACAGGGGGCCTTAACACCGGGGAGCTGTTTTTT.

This chain uses TRBV19 with TRBJ1-5, with D possibly matching TRBD1 (5 bases). Trimming took 3 bases from V and 1 from J, leaving 13 bases between them. This CDR3 comprises 16 residues. Germline lookup yields CDR1 LNHDA and CDR2 SQIVND (reference sequence). CDR3 in DNA: TGTGCCAGTAGTATTGGGGGATGGGGGAGCAATCAGCCCCAGCATTTT. This encodes CASSIGGWGSNQPQHF.

The gene calls are TRBV7-8 and TRBJ2-3, with D unresolved. The CDR3 loop spans 14 amino acids. Trimming pared 4 bases from V and 7 bases from J, leaving 15 bases between. Germline CDR1 is SGHVS and CDR2 is FQNEAQ. As DNA, the CDR3 is TGTGCCAGCAGCTCCCAGATCCTATCTCATACGCAGTATTTT. Protein: CASSSQILSHTQYF.

The CDR3 coding sequence is TGTGCCAGCAGTTTATCGAGGCTAGGCGGGGGGCGAGGGGATGAGCAGTTCTTC. It specifies CASSLSRLGGGRGDEQFF. V usage is TRBV27 and J usage is TRBJ2-1; 8 bases align to TRBD2. J gave up 8 bases and V 0 bases, and 15 bases lay outside the gene matches. This CDR3 region has 18 residues. Germline CDR1 and CDR2: MNHEY and SMNVEV (reference sequence).

The V and J genes are TRBV2 and TRBJ1-2; TRBD1 might be the D (6 bases). CDR3 length: 14 amino acids. Trimming took 6 bases from V and 8 from J, leaving 19 bases between them. Germline CDR1 and CDR2: SNHLY and FYNNEI. The CDR3 sequence is CASSQTKQGGGYTF. The DNA for the CDR3 is TGTGCCAGCAGCCAAACAAAACAGGGCGGCGGCTACACCTTC.

The table lists this clone with a few counts. The V and J genes are TRBV5-1 and TRBJ2-5, with 13 bases fitting TRBD2. Looked up from germline, CDR1 is SGHRS and CDR2 is YFSETQ. V lost 4 bases, J lost 5 bases, and 8 bases stayed unmatched. There are 16 residues in the CDR3. For the CDR3, the DNA is TGCGCCAGCAGCGCCTTCACTAGCGGGGGGGCGGAGACCCAGTACTTC. Residues: CASSAFTSGGAETQYF.

The count of this clone is one. The genes are TRBV5-6 and TRBJ2-7, with 8 bases that match TRBD1. The length of the CDR3 is 14 residues. The germline CDR1 and CDR2 sequences are SGHDT and YYEEEE. V lost 0 bases, J lost 6 bases, and 5 bases stayed unmatched. The CDR3 DNA reads TGTGCCAGCAGCTTGGGCAGGGGGCTAGGCGAGCAGTACTTC. This gives the protein CASSLGRGLGEQYF.

The rearrangement links TRBV30 to TRBJ2-6; no definite D call. V shed 5 bases and J shed 0 bases, with 5 bases lying between them. This CDR3 has 13 amino acids. Looked up from germline, CDR1 is GTSNPN and CDR2 is SVGIG (reference sequence). The CDR3 here is CAWATSGANVLTF. CDR3 coding DNA: TGTGCCTGGGCTACCTCTGGGGCCAACGTCCTGACTTTC.

The CDR3 region has the DNA TGTGCCAGCAGTTTGACAGCTAGCACAGATACGCAGTATTTT. Translating it yields CASSLTASTDTQYF. The J gene is TRBJ2-3, the V gene TRBV6-1; possibly TRBD1 for D (5 bases). The germline V gene encodes CDR1 MNHNS and CDR2 SASEGT. The germline V and J ends were trimmed by 5 bases and 0 bases, with 9 bases remaining between them. This CDR3 comprises 14 residues.

The chain joins TRBV6-5 to TRBJ1-1, with TRBD1 as a possible D gene (6 bases). The V end was cut by 5 bases, the J end by 8 bases, with 12 bases between. The CDR3 contains 12 residues. Germline lookup yields CDR1 MNHEY and CDR2 SVGAGI. The DNA for the CDR3 is TGTGCCAGCAGTCACAGGGCAGGAGAAGCTTTCTTT. Amino acid sequence: CASSHRAGEAFF.

This clone was seen a handful of times. The V and J genes are TRBV19 and TRBJ1-3; 10 bases align to TRBD1. J gave up 2 bases and V 5 bases, and 6 bases lay outside the gene matches. Germline V gene sequence: CDR1 LNHDA, CDR2 SQIVND (reference sequence). This CDR3 has 16 residues. For the CDR3, the DNA is TGTGCCAGTAGTGGCCGAGGGACAGGGGCTGGAAACACCATATATTTT. It specifies CASSGRGTGAGNTIYF.

V gene TRBV2 combines with J gene TRBJ1-5; maybe TRBD1 (6 bases). The germline CDR1 and CDR2 sequences are SNHLY and FYNNEI. CDR3 length equals 13 residues. Trimming took 8 bases from V and 3 from J, leaving 11 bases between them. The CDR3 DNA sequence: TGTGCCAGCTCGAGACAGGACAATCAGCCCCAGCATTTT. It translates to CASSRQDNQPQHF.

This rearrangement joins TRBV28 to TRBJ1-2; the D gene is possibly TRBD1 (5 bases). Deletions cut 8 bases from V and 8 bases from J, with 24 bases between. This CDR3 has 15 residues. Germline CDR1 and CDR2: MDHEN and SYDVKM. CDR3 amino acids: CASGLSYQGASGYTF. In DNA form, the CDR3 reads TGTGCCAGCGGCCTATCTTATCAAGGGGCGTCGGGCTACACCTTC.

This chain links TRBV5-5 with TRBJ1-1; tentative D call: TRBD1 (5 bases). CDR1 and CDR2 (germline): SGHKS, YYEKEE (reference sequence). The CDR3 runs to 13 residues. Trimming stripped 5 bases from V and 4 bases from J, with 12 bases between. Here the CDR3 DNA reads TGTGCCAGCAGTGCCAGGGAGGGCACTGAAGCTTTCTTT. Residues: CASSAREGTEAFF.